Each of the 9 T cell receptor beta chains below was sequenced from the same sample in a study of shared clonotypes between healthy human individuals. The repertoire was sequenced with immunoSEQ multiplex PCR; TCRdb's copy has only in-frame clones and lacks some. The sample includes over a million clones, roughly 95% seen only once; the top ten take approximately 1.1%. Sequences were obtained from naive CD4+ T cells sorted from blood. The subset was: CD45RA+ positively selected. The source of these receptors is a man between 25 and 39 years old in good health.

The gene calls are TRBV4-2 and TRBJ2-1, with 7 bases that match TRBD1. Trimming cost V 4 bases and J 6 bases; bases outside gene matches: 6. Germline-derived CDR1 and CDR2 are LGHNA and YNFKEQ. CDR3 size: 14 residues. As DNA, the CDR3 is TGTGCCAGCAGCCTCCGAACAGGGGTCAATGAGCAGTTCTTC. Translated, it gives CASSLRTGVNEQFF.

The CDR3 bases are TGTGCCATCAGTCCACTTGACAGAGACAGAGAAAAACTGTTTTTT. Translation: CAISPLDRDREKLFF. This chain links TRBV10-3 with TRBJ1-4; maybe TRBD1 (5 bases). The CDR3 has 15 residues. CDR1 is ENHRY and CDR2 is SYGVKD in the germline V gene. The germline V and J ends were trimmed by 5 bases and 8 bases, with 18 bases remaining between them.

The chain combines TRBV29-1 with TRBJ2-5; D is ambiguous. V was pared by 3 bases and J by 5 bases, with 13 bases between. Germline CDR1 SQVTM, CDR2 ANQGSEA. The CDR3 consists of 13 residues. The CDR3 spells CSVDLVLGETQYF. Written as DNA, the CDR3 is TGCAGCGTTGATTTGGTCCTTGGGGAGACCCAGTACTTC.

The chain uses TRBV11-2 and TRBJ2-7; 7 positions match TRBD2. The CDR3 has 14 residues. Looked up from germline, CDR1 is SGHAT and CDR2 is FQNNGV. V lost 2 bases and J lost 3; bases outside the gene matches: 4. Written as DNA, the CDR3 is TGTGCCAGCAGCTTAAGCGGGGCGCTCTACGAGCAGTACTTC. Encoded protein: CASSLSGALYEQYF. Looking up the rest from reference TRBV11-2 and TRBJ2-7 gives the full variable domain: EAGVAQSPRYKIIEKRQSVAFWCNPISGHATLYWYQQILGQGPKLLIQFQNNGVVDDSQLPKDRFSAERLKGVDSTLKIQPAKLEDSAVYLCASSLSGALYEQYFGPGTRLTVT.

This clone was recorded only once. The chain has TRBV11-3 and TRBJ2-7; 8 positions agree with TRBD1. Per germline, CDR1 SGHNT and CDR2 YENEEA. V trimming: 2 bases; J trimming: 1 base; junction bases outside the gene matches: 16. The CDR3 sequence is 19 residues long. CDR3 coding DNA: TGTGCCAGCAGCTTAAGGACCCAGGACAGGGAGGATTGGTCCTACGAGCAGTACTTC. Its protein product is CASSLRTQDREDWSYEQYF.

V usage is TRBV6-1 and J usage is TRBJ1-5, with D possibly matching TRBD1 (5 bases). CDR1 is MNHNS, CDR2 SASEGT, per germline. The CDR3 is 14 amino acids. Deletions cut 4 bases from V and 0 bases from J, with 7 bases between. CDR3 sequence (DNA): TGTGCCAGCAGTGGGGGGATTAGCAATCAGCCCCAGCATTTT. Translated, it gives CASSGGISNQPQHF.

The CDR3 loop is CASSLVGEAKNIQYF. In nucleotides, the CDR3 is TGTGCCAGCAGCTTAGTTGGGGAGGCCAAAAACATTCAGTACTTC. J is TRBJ2-4 and V is TRBV7-9; TRBD2 is a possible D gene (5 bases). In germline, CDR1 is SEHNR, CDR2 FQNEAQ (reference sequence). Trimming removed 1 base from V and 1 base from J, with 8 bases in between. This CDR3 has 15 residues.

The rearrangement links TRBV30 to TRBJ2-5; 8 bases fit TRBD1. J was trimmed by 3 bases and V by 3 bases; bases with no gene match: 15. CDR3 size: 17 residues. CDR1 and CDR2 from the germline V gene are GTSNPN and SVGIG (reference sequence). CDR3 sequence reads: CAWRPLPRDRQKETQYF. CDR3 bases: TGTGCCTGGAGGCCCCTACCCCGGGACAGGCAAAAAGAGACCCAGTACTTC.

The rearrangement joins TRBV9 to TRBJ1-4; tentatively, D is TRBD1 (6 bases). CDR1 is SGDLS and CDR2 is YYNGEE in the germline V gene. This CDR3 has 14 residues. Trimming shortened V by 7 bases and J by 6 bases, and 16 bases separated the two germline ends. CDR3 residues: CASSLGGGDEKLFF. The CDR3 bases are TGTGCCAGCTCCCTCGGGGGCGGGGATGAAAAACTGTTTTTT. The whole variable domain, filled in from reference TRBV9 and TRBJ1-4, reads DSGVTQTPKHLITATGQRVTLRCSPRSGDLSVYWYQQSLDQGLQFLIQYYNGEERAKGNILERFSAQQFPDLHSELNLSSLELGDSALYFCASSLGGGDEKLFFGSGTQLSVL.